The 29 T cell receptor beta chains in this list originate from one sample, sequenced in a study of blood T cells in healthy people across ages. PCR was performed a second time for about 7 to 12 cycles using a sample-barcoded 5' primer and a J-beta primer mix. MiXCR was run by TCRdb on the 5' RACE reads, yielding one entry per CDR3 protein. The table has 870,000 or so distinct CDR3 sequences, about 28% seen once; the top ten hold roughly 17%. The specimen sequenced was blood. The receptors were gathered from a woman aged 80 or over in good health.

This clonotype was detected only a few times. This sequence joins TRBV6-2 or TRBV6-3 and TRBJ2-1; D might be TRBD2 (5 bases). The last part of the DNA fits TRBJ2-7 better; the J call may be wrong. The CDR3 consists of 13 residues. Germline CDR1 is MNHEY and CDR2 is SVGEGT. The CDR3 sequence is CASSYDYYNEQYF. Written as DNA, the CDR3 is TGTGCCAGCAGTTACGACTATTACAATGAGCAGTACTTC.

This clonotype was observed a few times. The chain combines TRBV12-3 or TRBV12-4 with TRBJ2-7; 10 bases align to TRBD2. This CDR3 is 15 amino acids long. Trimming removed 6 bases from V and 7 bases from J; junction bases left unmatched: 12. As DNA, the CDR3 is TGTGCCAGCAGATCGGGACTAGCGTTCTACAATGAGCAGTACTTC. Translation gives CASRSGLAFYNEQYF.

As for this clonotype: An end of the junction differs from the germline gene, which may be a read error. The DNA for the CDR3 is TGCGTCAGCAGCTTGACCGGGGCTAGCACAGATACGCAGTATTTT. Translated: CVSSLTGASTDTQYF. The V gene is TRBV5-1, the J gene TRBJ2-3; possibly TRBD1 or TRBD2 for D (5 bases each). Germline loops: CDR1 SGHRS, CDR2 YFSETQ. The CDR3 totals 15 residues.

This chain connects TRBV18 to TRBJ1-1, with D maybe TRBD1 (6 bases). Germline V CDR1 and CDR2: KGHSH, LQKENI. Trimming left V 2 bases short and J 0 bases short, with 10 bases between. This CDR3 is 15 amino acids long. The CDR3 region has the DNA TGTGCCAGCTCACCAATCGCAGGGGTGAACACTGAAGCTTTCTTT. This translates into CASSPIAGVNTEAFF.

As concerns this clonotype: A much bigger clone sits one base away, suggesting this may be a read error. This chain connects TRBV7-2 to TRBJ2-6; 7 bases match TRBD1. The germline CDR1 and CDR2 sequences are SGHTA and FQGNSA. The CDR3 contains 15 residues. CDR3 coding DNA: TGTGCCAGCAGCTTATCCGGACAGGTCACCTACGAGCAGGACTTC. Translating gives CASSLSGQVTYEQDF.

In this sample, this clonotype turned up many times. The chain is built from TRBV10-3 and TRBJ2-1, with a possible D match to TRBD1 (6 bases). The germline V gene has CDR1 ENHRY and CDR2 SYGVKD. The germline V and J ends were trimmed by 4 bases and 5 bases, with 9 bases remaining between them. The CDR3 extends over 13 amino acids. This CDR3 is CAISVPGDNEQFF. Written as DNA, the CDR3 is TGTGCCATCAGTGTACCAGGGGACAATGAGCAGTTCTTC.

This clonotype was counted between two and nine times. This sequence may be a read error, since a much larger clone differs from it by one base. This chain links TRBV11-2 with TRBJ2-4; 7 bases match TRBD2. The CDR3 is made up of 16 amino acids. Per the germline V gene, CDR1 is SGHAT and CDR2 is FQNNGV. The CDR3 DNA sequence: TGTGCCGGCAGCTTAGATCAGGGACTAACCAAAAACATTCAGTACTTC. Translating it yields CAGSLDQGLTKNIQYF.

About this clonotype itself: This may be a read error: a much more frequent sequence differs by one nucleotide. The V call is TRBV6-5, the J call TRBJ2-5, with 7 nucleotides matching TRBD2. The J call could be wrong; TRBJ2-7 is a better fit for the DNA end. CDR1 MNHEY and CDR2 SVGAGI come from the germline V gene. The CDR3 contains 14 residues. CDR3 DNA sequence: TGTGCCAGCAGTTGGGGGGGGGGAATGGGCGAGCAGTACTTC. This translates into CASSWGGGMGEQYF.

This clonotype was seen many times. The V call is TRBV6-2 or TRBV6-3, the J call TRBJ2-7; perhaps TRBD1 as D (5 bases). From germline, CDR1 is MNHEY and CDR2 SVGEGT. Between the trimmed V and J ends, which lost 2 bases and 5 bases, there was a span of 10 bases. This CDR3 is built from 13 residues. Here the CDR3 reads CASSYARDDEQYF. CDR3 DNA sequence: TGTGCCAGCAGTTACGCCAGGGATGACGAGCAGTACTTC.

About this clonotype itself: Just one base apart from a much larger clone, this may be a read error. The rearrangement joins TRBV2 to TRBJ2-2; D gene ambiguous. V was pared by 8 bases and J by 6 bases, with 4 bases between. Germline V gene lookup returns CDR1 SNHLY and CDR2 FYNNEI. The CDR3 consists of 10 residues. The CDR3 DNA reads as TGTGCCAGCGAGGCCGGGGAGCTGTTTTTT. It is translated as CASEAGELFF.

The chain has TRBV7-8 and TRBJ2-5, with 12 bases fitting TRBD2. In germline, CDR1 is SGHVS, CDR2 FQNEAQ. The CDR3 is 18 amino acids. Losses at the gene ends were 1 base for V and 5 bases for J; bases not matched to a gene: 11. The DNA for the CDR3 is TGTGCCAGCAGCTTAGAGCTAGCGGGGGGGCTTGGGAGGGAGACCCAGTACTTC. Amino acids: CASSLELAGGLGRETQYF.

The chain is built from TRBV28 and TRBJ1-5; D uncertain. The germline V and J ends were trimmed by 1 base and 0 bases, with 7 bases remaining between them. CDR3 length equals 15 residues. CDR1 is MDHEN, CDR2 SYDVKM, per germline. The DNA of the CDR3 is TGTGCCAGCAGTTTATTGGGCTATAGCAATCAGCCCCAGCATTTT. This gives the protein CASSLLGYSNQPQHF.

With regard to this clonotype: Possible read error: a much larger clone is one base away. The chain links TRBV10-1 to TRBJ2-1; 7 nucleotides match TRBD1. Germline lookup yields CDR1 WNHNN and CDR2 SYGVQD (reference sequence). This CDR3 has 14 amino acids. V dropped 0 bases and J dropped 9; count of bases not matched to a gene: 5. The CDR3: CASSESTGCGEQFF. Here the CDR3 DNA reads TGCGCCAGCAGTGAGTCGACAGGGTGTGGTGAGCAGTTCTTC.

This clonotype was recorded at least ten times. The V gene is TRBV7-2, the J gene TRBJ1-5, with D possibly matching TRBD1 (6 bases). This CDR3 is 16 amino acids long. V was cut by 5 bases and J by 4 bases, with 18 bases left in between. CDR1 is SGHTA, CDR2 FQGNSA, per germline. CDR3 residues: CASSPDSRTRNQPQHF. The CDR3 DNA is TGTGCCAGCAGCCCGGACAGCCGAACCCGTAATCAGCCCCAGCATTTT.

This clonotype showed up just a few times. V is TRBV21-1 and J is TRBJ1-2; TRBD1, the table's D call, lacks a check against the DNA. TRBV21-1 is noted as a pseudogene. This CDR3 has 11 amino acids. CDR3 sequence: CASGTEYGYTF. The CDR3 DNA follows: TGTGCCTCCGGGACAGAGTATGGCTACACCTTC.

This clonotype has a count of ten or more. The chain uses TRBV6-5 and TRBJ2-7, with 12 bases matching TRBD1. Germline-derived CDR1 and CDR2 are MNHEY and SVGAGI. The CDR3 contains 14 residues. Trimming at V came to 6 bases and at J to 2 bases, leaving 2 bases not matched to a gene. In DNA, the CDR3 is TGTGCCAGCAGGGGACAGGGGGCCCCCTACGAGCAGTACTTC. It translates to CASRGQGAPYEQYF.

Comment on this clonotype: A read error is possible here, since a much larger clone lies one base away. V is TRBV6-2 or TRBV6-3 and J is TRBJ2-5; D is undetermined. V gave up 0 bases and J gave up 5 bases, with 10 bases separating them. CDR3 size: 14 residues. CDR1 and CDR2 (germline): MNHEY, SVGEGT. The CDR3, as DNA: TGTGCCAGCAGTTACTCTTCCGTTCGGGAGACCCAGTACTTC. Its protein product is CASSYSSVRETQYF.

The DNA of the CDR3 is TGTGCCAGCAGCGAGGGACAGGGTAGTTATGGCTACACCTTC. Translation: CASSEGQGSYGYTF. The chain combines TRBV9 with TRBJ1-2; TRBD1 matches at 9 bases. V shed 3 bases and J 5 bases; nucleotides not matched to a gene: 5. The CDR3 covers 14 residues. Germline CDR1 is SGDLS and CDR2 is YYNGEE.

This clonotype was found many times. The J gene is TRBJ2-7, the V gene TRBV7-2; D is perhaps TRBD2 (5 bases). This CDR3 region has 14 residues. Trimming shortened V by 3 bases and J by 4 bases, and 13 bases separated the two germline ends. Germline CDR1 SGHTA, CDR2 FQGNSA. CDR3 sequence: CASSLSIGRYEQYF. The DNA of the CDR3 is TGTGCCAGCAGCTTGTCAATTGGGAGATACGAGCAGTACTTC.

About this clonotype itself: This may stem from a read error, because a much larger clone lies one nucleotide away. The chain joins TRBV4-3 to TRBJ2-5; 8 bases align to TRBD1. The germline CDR1 and CDR2 sequences are LGHNA and YSLEER. The CDR3 covers 13 residues. V dropped 1 base and J dropped 13; count of bases not matched to a gene: 8. CDR3 region: CASSQAQGAVGYF. The DNA for the CDR3 is TGCGCCAGCAGCCAAGCCCAGGGGGCGGTGGGGTACTTC.

The chain couples TRBV28 to TRBJ1-4; TRBD1 agrees at 8 bases. The V segment lost 3 bases and the J segment 9 bases; nucleotides outside the gene matches: 9. CDR1 is MDHEN, CDR2 SYDVKM, per germline. This CDR3 comprises 15 residues. CDR3 region: CASSLDGSGGQKLFF. The CDR3 coding sequence is TGTGCCAGCAGTTTGGACGGGTCAGGGGGCCAAAAACTGTTTTTT.

Many counts were recorded for this clonotype. The rearrangement uses TRBV7-2 and TRBJ2-1, with D perhaps TRBD2 (5 bases). CDR3 size: 16 residues. The germline CDR1 and CDR2 sequences are SGHTA and FQGNSA. V was cut by 0 bases and J by 6 bases, with 15 bases left in between. CDR3 sequence: CASSLAGSATTNEQFF. CDR3 DNA sequence: TGTGCCAGCAGCTTAGCCGGTAGCGCCACTACCAATGAGCAGTTCTTC.

This clonotype was seen a handful of times. At one boundary the junction diverges from the germline segment, which might be a read error. The chain recombines TRBV18 with TRBJ2-5, with D hard to call. The germline V gene has CDR1 KGHSH and CDR2 LQKENI. The CDR3 runs to 14 residues. This CDR3 reads CASSPSPKSGTQYF. In DNA, the CDR3 is TGCGCCAGCTCACCCTCGCCGAAATCGGGGACCCAGTACTTC.

This clonotype was seen only a few times. The J gene is TRBJ1-1, the V gene TRBV18, with TRBD1 identical over 10 bases. The CDR3 is 14 amino acids. Germline V gene data show CDR1 as KGHSH and CDR2 as LQKENI. Unmatched junction bases numbered 4, after V lost 5 bases and J lost 4 bases. CDR3 sequence reads: CASSAGTGVTEAFF. The CDR3 DNA is TGTGCCAGCTCAGCCGGGACAGGGGTCACTGAAGCTTTCTTT.

This clonotype has more than one count but fewer than ten. The rearrangement joins TRBV30 to TRBJ1-2; a weak D match, TRBD1 (6 bases). The CDR3 covers 12 residues. V lost 2 bases to trimming and J lost 7 bases, with 11 bases between them. Per the germline V gene, CDR1 is GTSNPN and CDR2 is SVGIG (reference sequence). CDR3 residues: CAWSRGSSGYTF. The CDR3 DNA reads as TGTGCCTGGAGTAGGGGGAGTTCTGGCTACACCTTC. Variable domain in full (rest from reference TRBV30 and TRBJ1-2): SQTIHQWPATLVQPVGSPLSLECTVEGTSNPNLYWYRQAAGRGLQLLFYSVGIGQISSEVPQNLSASRPQDRQFILSSKKLLLSDSGFYLCAWSRGSSGYTFGSGTRLTVV.

This chain connects TRBV12-3 or TRBV12-4 to TRBJ2-7; D remains ambiguous. The length of the CDR3 is 13 residues. The ends were cut back, 4 bases at V and 13 bases at J, with 20 bases in the middle. CDR3 in DNA: TGTGCCAGCAGTTATGGCGGACCCTACGAGGAATACTTC. Translated, it gives CASSYGGPYEEYF.

The CDR3 protein is CASSTGTAYSYEQYF. Written as DNA, the CDR3 is TGTGCCAGCAGCACCGGGACAGCCTACTCCTACGAGCAGTACTTC. The chain couples TRBV7-2 to TRBJ2-7; 7 nucleotides line up with TRBD1. This CDR3 region has 15 residues. Unmatched junction bases numbered 7, after V lost 5 bases and J lost 0 bases. From germline, CDR1 is SGHTA and CDR2 FQGNSA. Full variable domain (missing parts from reference TRBV7-2 and TRBJ2-7): GAGVSQSPSNKVTEKGKDVELRCDPISGHTALYWYRQSLGQGLEFLIYFQGNSAPDKSGLPSDRFSAERTGGSVSTLTIQRTQQEDSAVYLCASSTGTAYSYEQYFGPGTRLTVT.

This clonotype has at least ten counts. The chain recombines TRBV27 with TRBJ2-7, with D maybe TRBD1 (6 bases). The CDR3 sequence is 14 residues long. The germline V and J ends were trimmed by 7 bases and 5 bases, with 18 bases remaining between them. Looked up from germline, CDR1 is MNHEY and CDR2 is SMNVEV (reference sequence). The CDR3 protein is CASNKQGINHEQYF. The CDR3 nucleotides read TGTGCCAGCAACAAGCAGGGGATCAACCACGAGCAGTACTTC.

This clonotype was picked up many times. This chain links TRBV7-2 with TRBJ1-6; D is perhaps TRBD1 (5 bases). This CDR3 comprises 15 residues. The germline V and J ends were trimmed by 5 bases and 6 bases, with 14 bases remaining between them. Germline lookup yields CDR1 SGHTA and CDR2 FQGNSA. The CDR3 reads CASSPLYGANSPLHF. DNA for the CDR3: TGTGCCAGCAGCCCGCTTTATGGGGCTAATTCACCCCTCCACTTT.